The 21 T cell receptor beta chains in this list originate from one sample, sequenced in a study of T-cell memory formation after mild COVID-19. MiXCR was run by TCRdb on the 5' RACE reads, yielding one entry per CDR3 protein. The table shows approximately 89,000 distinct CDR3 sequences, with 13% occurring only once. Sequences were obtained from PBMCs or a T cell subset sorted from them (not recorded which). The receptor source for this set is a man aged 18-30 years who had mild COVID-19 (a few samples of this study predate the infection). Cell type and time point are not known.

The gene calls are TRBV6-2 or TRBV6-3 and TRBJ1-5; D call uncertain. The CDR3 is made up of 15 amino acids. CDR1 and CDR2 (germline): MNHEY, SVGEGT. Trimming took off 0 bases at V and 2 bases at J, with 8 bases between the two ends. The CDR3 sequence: CASSYSPGRNQPQHF. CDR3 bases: TGTGCCAGCAGTTACTCCCCCGGGCGCAATCAGCCCCAGCATTTT.

DNA of the CDR3: TGTGCCAGCAGGGATCCGGGGGGGACCTCCTACAATGAGCAGTTCTTC. Encoded protein: CASRDPGGTSYNEQFF. The chain combines TRBV6-1 with TRBJ2-1, with 8 bases that match TRBD2. Germline V gene data show CDR1 as MNHNS and CDR2 as SASEGT. CDR3 length: 16 residues. V shed 6 bases and J 0 bases; nucleotides not matched to a gene: 7.

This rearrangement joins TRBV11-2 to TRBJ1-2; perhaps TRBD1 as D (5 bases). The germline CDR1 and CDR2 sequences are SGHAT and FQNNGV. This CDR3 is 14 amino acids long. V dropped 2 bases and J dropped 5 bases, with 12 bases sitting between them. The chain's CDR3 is CASSLSGTDYGYTF. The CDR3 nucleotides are TGTGCCAGCAGCTTATCCGGGACCGATTATGGCTACACCTTC. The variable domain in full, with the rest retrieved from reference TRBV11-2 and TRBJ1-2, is EAGVAQSPRYKIIEKRQSVAFWCNPISGHATLYWYQQILGQGPKLLIQFQNNGVVDDSQLPKDRFSAERLKGVDSTLKIQPAKLEDSAVYLCASSLSGTDYGYTFGSGTRLTVV.

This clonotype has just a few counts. The CDR3 DNA sequence: TGCAGTGCTAGAGATTCCTTTTCAGTCCTACAGCCCCAGCATTTT. Translated: CSARDSFSVLQPQHF. V is TRBV20-1 and J is TRBJ1-5; D ambiguous. The CDR3 totals 15 residues. The germline V and J ends were trimmed by 0 bases and 7 bases, with 16 bases remaining between them. Germline V gene lookup returns CDR1 DFQATT and CDR2 SNEGSKA (reference sequence).

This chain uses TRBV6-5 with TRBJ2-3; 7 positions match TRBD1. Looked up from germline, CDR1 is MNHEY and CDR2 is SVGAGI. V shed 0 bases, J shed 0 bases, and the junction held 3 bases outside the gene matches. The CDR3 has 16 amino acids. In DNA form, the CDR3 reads TGTGCCAGCAGTTACTCCCCGACAGGGAGCACAGATACGCAGTATTTT. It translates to CASSYSPTGSTDTQYF.

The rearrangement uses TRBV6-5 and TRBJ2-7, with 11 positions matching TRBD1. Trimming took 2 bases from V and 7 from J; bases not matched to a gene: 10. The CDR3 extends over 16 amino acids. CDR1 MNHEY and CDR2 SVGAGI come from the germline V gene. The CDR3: CASSYTGQGAIGEQYF. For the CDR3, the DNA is TGTGCCAGCAGTTACACAGGACAGGGGGCAATTGGAGAGCAGTACTTC.

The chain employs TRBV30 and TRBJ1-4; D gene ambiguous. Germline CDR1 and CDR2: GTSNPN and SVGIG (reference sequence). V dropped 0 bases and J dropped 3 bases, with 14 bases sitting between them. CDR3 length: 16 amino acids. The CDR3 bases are TGTGCCTGGAGTGTACGACCTACGCTGCCTAATGAAAAACTGTTTTTT. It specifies CAWSVRPTLPNEKLFF.

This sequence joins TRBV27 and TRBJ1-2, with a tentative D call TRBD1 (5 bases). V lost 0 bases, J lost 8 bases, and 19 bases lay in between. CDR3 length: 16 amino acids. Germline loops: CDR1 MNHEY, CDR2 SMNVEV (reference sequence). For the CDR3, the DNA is TGTGCCAGCAGTTTATCGGGGGGTGGGTCCTTCAGCGGCTACACCTTC. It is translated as CASSLSGGGSFSGYTF.

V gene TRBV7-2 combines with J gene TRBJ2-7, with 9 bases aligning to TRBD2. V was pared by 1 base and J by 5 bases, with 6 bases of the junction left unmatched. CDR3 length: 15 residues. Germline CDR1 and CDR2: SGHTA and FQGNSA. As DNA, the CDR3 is TGTGCCAGCAGCTTAGTGTTAGCGGGGGCTAACGAGCAGTACTTC. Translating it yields CASSLVLAGANEQYF.

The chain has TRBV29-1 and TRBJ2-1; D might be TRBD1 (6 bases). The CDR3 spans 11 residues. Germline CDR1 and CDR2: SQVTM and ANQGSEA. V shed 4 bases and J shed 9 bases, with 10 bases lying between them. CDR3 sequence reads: CSVGTAIEQFF. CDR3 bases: TGCAGCGTTGGGACAGCGATTGAGCAGTTCTTC.

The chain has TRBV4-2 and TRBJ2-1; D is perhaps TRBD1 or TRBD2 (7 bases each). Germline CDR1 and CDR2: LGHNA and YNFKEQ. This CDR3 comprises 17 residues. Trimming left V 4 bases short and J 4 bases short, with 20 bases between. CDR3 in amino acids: CASSRPGEGARYNEQFF. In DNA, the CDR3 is TGTGCCAGCAGCCGCCCGGGGGAGGGGGCAAGATACAATGAGCAGTTCTTC.

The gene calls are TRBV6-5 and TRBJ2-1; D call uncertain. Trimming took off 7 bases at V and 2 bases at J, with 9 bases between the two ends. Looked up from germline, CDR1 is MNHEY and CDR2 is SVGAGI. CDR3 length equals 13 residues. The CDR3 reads CASIGRTYNEQFF. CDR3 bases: TGTGCCAGCATTGGCCGAACCTACAATGAGCAGTTCTTC.

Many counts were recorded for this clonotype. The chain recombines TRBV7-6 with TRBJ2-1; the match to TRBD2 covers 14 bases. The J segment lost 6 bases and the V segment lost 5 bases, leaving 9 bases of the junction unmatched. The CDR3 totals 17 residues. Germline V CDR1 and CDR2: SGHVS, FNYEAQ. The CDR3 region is CASSPIQTSGGGNEQFF. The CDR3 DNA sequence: TGTGCCAGCAGCCCCATCCAGACTAGCGGGGGGGGCAATGAGCAGTTCTTC.

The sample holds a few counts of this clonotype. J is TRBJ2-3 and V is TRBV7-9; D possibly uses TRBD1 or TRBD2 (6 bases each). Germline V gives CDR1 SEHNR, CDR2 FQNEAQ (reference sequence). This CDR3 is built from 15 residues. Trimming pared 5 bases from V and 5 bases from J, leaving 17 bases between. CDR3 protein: CASSREGGRGDTQYF. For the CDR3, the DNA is TGTGCCAGCAGCCGAGAGGGGGGCCGGGGAGATACGCAGTATTTT.

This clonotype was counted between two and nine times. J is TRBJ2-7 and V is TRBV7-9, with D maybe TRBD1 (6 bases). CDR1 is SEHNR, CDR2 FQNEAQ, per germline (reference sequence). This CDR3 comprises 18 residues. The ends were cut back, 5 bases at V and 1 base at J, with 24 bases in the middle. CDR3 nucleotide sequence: TGTGCCAGCAGCGCCACCCACGCACAGGGCTTACTTTCCTACGAGCAGTACTTC. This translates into CASSATHAQGLLSYEQYF.

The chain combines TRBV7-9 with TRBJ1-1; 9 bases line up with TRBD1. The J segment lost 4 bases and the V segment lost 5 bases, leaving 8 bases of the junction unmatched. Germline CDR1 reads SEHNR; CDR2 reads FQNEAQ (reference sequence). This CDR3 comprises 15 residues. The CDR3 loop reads CASSQTDRGSTEAFF. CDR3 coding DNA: TGTGCCAGCAGCCAAACCGACAGGGGGAGCACTGAAGCTTTCTTT.

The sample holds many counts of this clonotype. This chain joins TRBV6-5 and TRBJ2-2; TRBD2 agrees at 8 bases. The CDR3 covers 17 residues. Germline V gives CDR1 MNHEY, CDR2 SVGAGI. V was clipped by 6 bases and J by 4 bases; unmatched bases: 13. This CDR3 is CASSRPIGGGSTGELFF. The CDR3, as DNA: TGTGCCAGCAGCCGGCCGATCGGGGGGGGATCCACCGGGGAGCTGTTTTTT.

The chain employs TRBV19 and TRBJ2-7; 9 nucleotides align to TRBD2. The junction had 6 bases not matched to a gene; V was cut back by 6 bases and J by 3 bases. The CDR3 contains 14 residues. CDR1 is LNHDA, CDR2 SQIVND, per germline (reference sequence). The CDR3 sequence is CASSWAGGDYEQYF. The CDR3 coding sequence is TGTGCCAGTAGCTGGGCGGGGGGGGACTACGAGCAGTACTTC.

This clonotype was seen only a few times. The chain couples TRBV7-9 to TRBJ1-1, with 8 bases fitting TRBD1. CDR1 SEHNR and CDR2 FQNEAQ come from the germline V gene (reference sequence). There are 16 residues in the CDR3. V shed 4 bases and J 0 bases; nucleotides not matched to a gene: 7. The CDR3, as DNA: TGTGCCAGCAGCTCCCGGGACAGGTTGTTGAACACTGAAGCTTTCTTT. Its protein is CASSSRDRLLNTEAFF.

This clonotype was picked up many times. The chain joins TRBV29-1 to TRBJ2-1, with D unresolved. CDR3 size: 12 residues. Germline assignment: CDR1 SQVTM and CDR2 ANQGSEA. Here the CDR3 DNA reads TGCAGTGCCGAGTTCCGGGACAATGAGCAGTTCTTC. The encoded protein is CSAEFRDNEQFF.

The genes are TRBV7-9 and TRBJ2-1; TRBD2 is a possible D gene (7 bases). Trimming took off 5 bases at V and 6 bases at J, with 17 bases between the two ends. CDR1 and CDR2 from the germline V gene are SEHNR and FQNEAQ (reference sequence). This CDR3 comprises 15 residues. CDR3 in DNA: TGTGCCAGCAGCCTAATGACAGGCGGGAGCAATGAGCAGTTCTTC. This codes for CASSLMTGGSNEQFF.